These 14 T cell receptor beta chains were all obtained from the same sample, sequenced in a study of shared clonotypes between healthy human individuals. Generated by immunoSEQ multiplex PCR, the TCRdb table keeps only in-frame clones and is missing some. The table lists 950,000 to 1,300,000 clones, approximately 76% of them singletons. Material for sequencing was memory CD4+ T cells sorted from blood. Documented subset: CD45RA-negative fraction. The source of these receptors is a man younger than 35 in good health.

The chain employs TRBV27 and TRBJ1-1, with a weak D call TRBD1 (5 bases). Germline CDR1 reads MNHEY; CDR2 reads SMNVEV (reference sequence). V was shortened by 8 bases and J by 6 bases, with 19 bases between the two germline ends. CDR3 length: 14 amino acids. CDR3 coding DNA: TGTGCCAGCGGGGGGGGATTCGCGACGGCTGAAGCTTTCTTT. Its translation is CASGGGFATAEAFF.

This clone appeared a single time. The gene calls are TRBV27 and TRBJ1-3; D call uncertain. Per germline, CDR1 MNHEY and CDR2 SMNVEV (reference sequence). V was cut by 5 bases and J by 5 bases, with 10 bases left in between. The CDR3 totals 13 residues. CDR3 amino acids: CASSKGARNTIYF. CDR3 nucleotide sequence: TGTGCCAGCAGTAAGGGAGCAAGAAACACCATATATTTT.

V usage is TRBV7-2 and J usage is TRBJ1-1; D ambiguous. Germline loops: CDR1 SGHTA, CDR2 FQGNSA. The CDR3 is 14 residues long. V shed 4 bases and J shed 1 base, with 10 bases lying between them. Here the CDR3 reads CASSSSRGNTEAFF. The CDR3 DNA is TGTGCCAGCAGCTCGAGTCGCGGGAACACTGAAGCTTTCTTT.

The chain recombines TRBV7-9 with TRBJ2-7, with 10 nucleotides matching TRBD1. CDR1 is SEHNR, CDR2 FQNEAQ, per germline (reference sequence). The V segment lost 5 bases and the J segment 5 bases; nucleotides outside the gene matches: 9. This CDR3 contains 15 residues. The DNA of the CDR3 is TGTGCCAGCAGCCCCCCGGGACAGGGGAGCCACGAGCAGTACTTC. Its protein product is CASSPPGQGSHEQYF.

The chain links TRBV5-5 to TRBJ1-5; a possible D gene is TRBD1 (6 bases). The CDR3 runs to 15 residues. In germline, CDR1 is SGHKS, CDR2 YYEKEE (reference sequence). With 0 bases removed from V and 4 bases from J, the gap between germline ends came to 11 bases. The CDR3 DNA reads as TGTGCCAGCAGCTTGGCGGCACAGGGAAATCAGCCCCAGCATTTT. Amino acids: CASSLAAQGNQPQHF. The variable domain in full, with the rest retrieved from reference TRBV5-5 and TRBJ1-5, is DAGVTQSPTHLIKTRGQQVTLRCSPISGHKSVSWYQQVLGQGPQFIFQYYEKEERGRGNFPDRFSARQFPNYSSELNVNALLLGDSALYLCASSLAAQGNQPQHFGDGTRLSIL.

The J gene is TRBJ2-3, the V gene TRBV5-1; TRBD2 matches 7 bases. The CDR3 is 14 residues long. V lost 3 bases and J lost 1; bases outside the gene matches: 2. Germline V CDR1 and CDR2: SGHRS, YFSETQ. CDR3 amino acids: CASSSGLGTDTQYF. Here the CDR3 DNA reads TGCGCCAGCAGCTCCGGACTAGGCACAGATACGCAGTATTTT. Together with reference TRBV5-1 and TRBJ2-3, the CDR3 gives the full variable domain: KAGVTQTPRYLIKTRGQQVTLSCSPISGHRSVSWYQQTPGQGLQFLFEYFSETQRNKGNFPGRFSGRQFSNSRSEMNVSTLELGDSALYLCASSSGLGTDTQYFGPGTRLTVL.

The chain links TRBV19 to TRBJ2-5, with 9 bases identical to TRBD1. This CDR3 is built from 15 residues. Germline-derived CDR1 and CDR2 are LNHDA and SQIVND (reference sequence). The ends lost 5 bases at V and 5 bases at J; junction bases unmatched: 9. DNA of the CDR3: TGTGCCAGTAGTCCAGGGGGGACAGGGATGGAGACCCAGTACTTC. Its translation: CASSPGGTGMETQYF.

This rearrangement joins TRBV4-2 to TRBJ1-5, with TRBD1 as a possible D gene (6 bases). Germline V gene data show CDR1 as LGHNA and CDR2 as YNFKEQ. This CDR3 is built from 14 residues. V was trimmed by 1 base and J by 9 bases, leaving 13 bases between them. The CDR3 nucleotides read TGTGCCAGCAGCCAAGGGGCAGGGGATCGGCCCCAGCATTTT. It translates to CASSQGAGDRPQHF.

Details on this clone: Distinct nucleotide sequences in the sample also encode this CDR3. The J gene is TRBJ2-3, the V gene TRBV7-2, with 11 bases lining up with TRBD2. Trimming at V came to 1 base and at J to 0 bases, leaving 0 bases not matched to a gene. Germline CDR1 reads SGHTA; CDR2 reads FQGNSA. The CDR3 contains 16 residues. The CDR3 region has the DNA TGTGCCAGCAGCTTAGGGACTAGCGGGAGCACAGATACGCAGTATTTT. Amino acid sequence: CASSLGTSGSTDTQYF.

This rearrangement joins TRBV30 to TRBJ2-7; D remains unclear. Trimming shortened V by 4 bases and J by 2 bases, and 15 bases separated the two germline ends. In germline, CDR1 is GTSNPN, CDR2 SVGIG (reference sequence). This CDR3 contains 14 residues. CDR3 nucleotide sequence: TGTGCCTGGATTGGATTCGGCACACCCTACGAGCAGTACTTC. Its protein is CAWIGFGTPYEQYF.

The chain recombines TRBV6-5 with TRBJ2-7; TRBD2 might be the D (6 bases). This CDR3 contains 14 residues. Trimming took off 4 bases at V and 0 bases at J, with 10 bases between the two ends. Germline V gene sequence: CDR1 MNHEY, CDR2 SVGAGI. The CDR3 region has the DNA TGTGCCAGCAGTTCCAGCGGGCCCTCCTACGAGCAGTACTTC. This gives the protein CASSSSGPSYEQYF.

J is TRBJ2-6 and V is TRBV6-1; D is unclear. CDR3 length: 12 amino acids. The V and J ends lost 10 bases and 4 bases respectively, with 8 bases between them. CDR1 and CDR2 (germline): MNHNS, SASEGT. The DNA of the CDR3 is TGTGCCACGGCGGAAGGGGCCAACGTCCTGACTTTC. Protein: CATAEGANVLTF.

The gene calls are TRBV6-5 and TRBJ1-5, with D uncertain. The ends were cut back, 6 bases at V and 2 bases at J, with 14 bases in the middle. The CDR3 runs 15 residues. Germline assignment: CDR1 MNHEY and CDR2 SVGAGI. CDR3 DNA: TGTGCCAGCAGCCGCGCCGGGGATGGCAATCAGCCCCAGCATTTT. Residues: CASSRAGDGNQPQHF.

The genes are TRBV6-6 and TRBJ2-5; 8 bases line up with TRBD2. The CDR3 runs 12 residues. Germline CDR1 is MNHNY and CDR2 is SVGAGI (reference sequence). V shed 7 bases and J 12 bases; nucleotides not matched to a gene: 10. CDR3 DNA: TGTGCCAGCACTCCCGGGGGGGCGGAAGAGTACTTC. Its translation is CASTPGGAEEYF.